The clone carrying this TCR beta chain has more than one count but fewer than ten. The data belong to a study of blood T cell repertoires in COVID-19. Overall study context: Acute-phase and convalescent COVID-19 samples originated in the United States, Italy and Spain. Sources were T cells, B-cell-depleted T cells, or PBMCs; the material itself was cDNA or gDNA.

Deletions cut 0 bases from V and 6 bases from J, with 9 bases between. CDR1 MGHRA and CDR2 YSYEKL come from the germline V gene. The CDR3 loop spans 13 amino acids. In the study's own analysis: How many nucleated cells were present was estimated from reference gene primer amplification. Only in-frame clones appear in the TCRdb table, and some are missing; sequencing was by immunoSEQ multiplex PCR. D and trimming come from the DNA, and the V and J calls and clone size come from that table. The sample includes approximately 160,000 clones, approximately 85% of them seen just once. This rearrangement joins TRBV4-1 to TRBJ2-7; tentatively, D is TRBD2 (7 bases). This clonotype was sampled from a man aged 55 to 70 who had recovered from COVID-19. The specimen was peripheral blood. CDR3 sequence: CASSQDGGLEQYF. CDR3 bases: TGCGCCAGCAGCCAAGACGGGGGGCTCGAGCAGTACTTC.